Listed here is a single T cell receptor (beta chain). Its antigen is currently unknown. Amplification used 60 Vbeta primers and 13 Jbeta primers. Using immunoSEQ multiplex PCR, the repertoire was profiled, and TCRdb retains in-frame clones only, with some absent. The sample lists fewer than 150,000 clones, around 79% occurring once. The sample belongs to a study of cytomegalovirus exposure and HLA in healthy donors. As for the study in general: Within an early data release were 85 million or so unique TCRs drawn from HLA-typed donors.

The CDR3 totals 15 residues. From germline, CDR1 is SNHLY and CDR2 FYNNEI. The ends lost 7 bases at V and 4 bases at J; junction bases unmatched: 8. Study results and caveats: When analyzed later, the rates of TCR association showed variation by HLA locus, with DRB1 the most and HLA-C the fewest.

The origin of this receptor is a male donor in good health and CMV-seronegative. Sequencing was carried out using PBMCs. The V call is TRBV2, the J call TRBJ2-2, with 8 nucleotides matching TRBD1. CDR3 nucleotides: TGTGCCAGCATCGAACAGGGGGTTAGCACCGGGGAGCTGTTTTTT. Translated, it gives CASIEQGVSTGELFF.